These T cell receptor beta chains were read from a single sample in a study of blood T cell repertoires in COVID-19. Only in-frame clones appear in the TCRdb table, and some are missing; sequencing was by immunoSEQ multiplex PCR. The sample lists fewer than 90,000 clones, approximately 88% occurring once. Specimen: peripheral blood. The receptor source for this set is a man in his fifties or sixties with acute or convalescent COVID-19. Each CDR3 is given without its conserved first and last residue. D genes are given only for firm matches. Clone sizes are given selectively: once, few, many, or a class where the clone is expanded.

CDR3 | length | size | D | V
ASSAPSGTTSYNEQF | 15 | . | TRBD2 | TRBV9
ASSLWGGEAAEQF | 13 | . | . | TRBV7-3
AWSVIAGPGELF | 12 | . | . | TRBV30
ASSSGTGGKQY | 11 | . | TRBD1 | TRBV5-1
ASSLDPRGGANTGELF | 16 | . | . | TRBV7-8
ASSLFAGEETQY | 12 | . | . | TRBV5-1
ATPGTGGSYEQY | 12 | few | TRBD1 | TRBV24-1
ASSLRPTGKIYNEQF | 15 | . | . | TRBV7-2
ATSDLLASGGNTGELF | 16 | . | TRBD2 | TRBV24-1
ASNSTSGSYEQY | 12 | . | TRBD2 | TRBV5-4
ASSGGEGTNSPLH | 13 | . | . | TRBV5-1
ASSSRGTTEAF | 11 | once | . | TRBV5-1
ASSSPTSGTDTQY | 13 | few | TRBD2 | TRBV27
ASSQQLAGGQQF | 12 | . | TRBD2 | TRBV3-1/TRBV3-2
ARAGGAGAYEQY | 12 | . | TRBD2 | TRBV5-1
ASSPRRTGVSDTQY | 14 | . | TRBD1 | TRBV7-6
ASSPQGQYNSPLH | 13 | few | . | TRBV18
SVDRQGTGELF | 11 | few | . | TRBV29-1
ATSVFQGSNEQF | 12 | . | . | TRBV24-1
ASSLGGTSGYNEQF | 14 | . | TRBD2 | TRBV27
ASCPGGWNQPQH | 12 | . | TRBD1 | TRBV25-1
ASSLSLGLNGELF | 13 | . | . | TRBV11-2
AWSGDTGGEQY | 11 | many | TRBD1 | TRBV30
ASGTLGRGDTEAF | 13 | . | . | TRBV19
ASSAGTGHNYGYT | 13 | . | TRBD1 | TRBV9
ASSLDYREAF | 10 | . | . | TRBV5-1
SASPFAGGKETQY | 13 | . | TRBD2 | TRBV20-1
SASAQGLSNQPQH | 13 | . | . | TRBV20-1
ASSSGGRDTEAF | 12 | . | . | TRBV19
ASSLAPGGAF | 10 | . | . | TRBV19
AWISSGNTIY | 10 | . | . | TRBV30
ASSRTRQGPYQPQH | 14 | . | TRBD1 | TRBV6-6
SVDSRSSYNEQF | 12 | . | . | TRBV29-1
SVLDRINTGELF | 12 | . | . | TRBV29-1
ASSLRQGALEQF | 12 | . | TRBD1 | TRBV5-5
AWSDIVVASVQY | 12 | . | . | TRBV30
ASSFLSNYGYT | 11 | . | . | TRBV5-1
ALSRGAPNEKLF | 12 | . | TRBD1 | TRBV6-5
ATSRDRGSNYEQY | 13 | . | . | TRBV15
AWSSGRQGFNEKLF | 14 | . | TRBD1 | TRBV30
ASKGAGYGYT | 10 | few | . | TRBV12-3/TRBV12-4
ASKRQSPTNEKLF | 13 | . | . | TRBV2
SGQGPYEQY | 9 | . | TRBD1 | TRBV20-1
ASSIEGVHTEAF | 12 | once | . | TRBV3-1/TRBV3-2
ASNSVGQGFGGYT | 13 | . | . | TRBV10-2
AWSWRGTEAF | 10 | . | . | TRBV30
ASSPSGTHHGQY | 12 | . | . | TRBV27
ASSFGAGRIYA | 11 | once | . | TRBV12-3/TRBV12-4
ASSSHIQGSTEAF | 13 | . | . | TRBV7-9
ASSRDSNSPLH | 11 | . | TRBD1 | TRBV3-1/TRBV3-2
ASTRDRYQPQH | 11 | . | . | TRBV21-1
ASSDGLAGYNEQF | 13 | . | TRBD2 | TRBV5-4
ATSDSRTGEQY | 11 | . | TRBD1 | TRBV24-1